This is a list of T cell receptor beta chains from one sample in a study of post-analysis software for immune sequencing data. TCRdb analysed the PCR reads with MiXCR anew, one entry per CDR3 protein. The sample yields a few hundred thousand distinct CDR3 sequences, roughly a third seen once. The sequencing input was blood. The receptors shown here come from a girl between 10 and 17 years old with multiple sclerosis. Each CDR3 is given with its conserved first and last residue. The order of the fields is D gene, V gene, J gene, clone size, CDR3 DNA, CDR3 protein. The D gene is left open where the match is weak. A row's size may be missing; if present it is once, few, many or a size class.

d_gene: .; v_gene: TRBV6-2/TRBV6-3; j_gene: TRBJ1-6; abundance: few; CDR3nt: TGTGCCAGCAGTTCGTCCTGGACAGCAACCGCGGTGAGGCGTAATTCACCCCTCCACTTT; CDR3aa: CASSSSWTATAVRRNSPLHF
d_gene: .; v_gene: TRBV12-3/TRBV12-4; j_gene: TRBJ1-3; abundance: .; CDR3nt: TGTGCCAGCACCCGCGTCGGGGACACCATATATTTT; CDR3aa: CASTRVGDTIYF
d_gene: .; v_gene: TRBV5-5; j_gene: TRBJ1-4; abundance: many; CDR3nt: TGTGCCAGCAGCTTTCCGGGACGGGAAAAACTGTTTTTT; CDR3aa: CASSFPGREKLFF
d_gene: TRBD1; v_gene: TRBV27; j_gene: TRBJ1-2; abundance: .; CDR3nt: TGTGCCAGCAGTATACAGGGGGGCTATGGCTACACCTTC; CDR3aa: CASSIQGGYGYTF
d_gene: .; v_gene: TRBV11-2; j_gene: TRBJ1-2; abundance: .; CDR3nt: TGTGCCAGCAGCTTGGAAGACCGTTGTGGCTACACCTTC; CDR3aa: CASSLEDRCGYTF
d_gene: .; v_gene: TRBV21-1; j_gene: TRBJ1-5; abundance: .; CDR3nt: TGTGCCGGCGGCTTGGCAGGGGCCGCGTTTGGGCAAGCCCAGCATTTT; CDR3aa: CAGGLAGAAFGQAQHF
d_gene: TRBD1; v_gene: TRBV28; j_gene: TRBJ1-2; abundance: .; CDR3nt: TGTGCCAGCAGCTCCCAGAAACTCCCGGGACAGGGGGAGTCTTCCAATGGCTACACCTTC; CDR3aa: CASSSQKLPGQGESSNGYTF
d_gene: .; v_gene: TRBV2; j_gene: TRBJ2-5; abundance: many; CDR3nt: TGTGCCAGCAGACTGGGAATGTTGGAGACCCAGTACTTC; CDR3aa: CASRLGMLETQYF
d_gene: TRBD2; v_gene: TRBV5-1; j_gene: TRBJ2-7; abundance: .; CDR3nt: TGCGCCAGCGAACCGGGACTAAACTCCTACGAGCAGTACTTC; CDR3aa: CASEPGLNSYEQYF
d_gene: TRBD1; v_gene: TRBV10-3; j_gene: TRBJ2-1; abundance: few; CDR3nt: TGTGCCATCAGTGGGACAGGGCTAAGCAATGAGCAGTTCTTC; CDR3aa: CAISGTGLSNEQFF
d_gene: .; v_gene: TRBV6-4; j_gene: TRBJ2-3; abundance: .; CDR3nt: TGTGCCGCCAAGACAGGCCCTGGCGGGAGTACGGATACGCAGTATTTT; CDR3aa: CAAKTGPGGSTDTQYF
d_gene: .; v_gene: TRBV5-1; j_gene: TRBJ2-3; abundance: many; CDR3nt: TGCGCCAGCAGCGTCCGGGACTCTTTAGATACGCAGTATTTT; CDR3aa: CASSVRDSLDTQYF
d_gene: .; v_gene: TRBV3-1; j_gene: TRBJ2-3; abundance: once; CDR3nt: TGTGCCAGCAGCGCCCAGGGTCTTGGGCCAGATACGCAGTATTTT; CDR3aa: CASSAQGLGPDTQYF
d_gene: .; v_gene: TRBV5-1; j_gene: TRBJ2-3; abundance: .; CDR3nt: TGCGCCAGCAGCTTGGATGGCGCGAGCACAGGTACGCAGTATTTT; CDR3aa: CASSLDGASTGTQYF
d_gene: .; v_gene: TRBV4-1; j_gene: TRBJ1-4; abundance: many; CDR3nt: TGCGCCAGCAGCCCTTGGGGACAAACTAATGAAAAACTGTTTTTT; CDR3aa: CASSPWGQTNEKLFF
d_gene: TRBD2; v_gene: TRBV7-8; j_gene: TRBJ2-1; abundance: many; CDR3nt: TGTGCCAGCAGCCTCATCCCCAGCGGGGGGTACAATGAGCAGTTCTTC; CDR3aa: CASSLIPSGGYNEQFF
d_gene: .; v_gene: TRBV20-1; j_gene: TRBJ1-1; abundance: many; CDR3nt: TGCGGCACACGTATGAACACTGAAGCTTTCTTT; CDR3aa: CGTRMNTEAFF
d_gene: TRBD2; v_gene: TRBV6-1; j_gene: TRBJ2-5; abundance: few; CDR3nt: TGTGCCAGCAGTGAATTCGGGGGGGGGCAAGAGGCCCAGTACTTC; CDR3aa: CASSEFGGGQEAQYF
d_gene: .; v_gene: TRBV28; j_gene: TRBJ2-7; abundance: .; CDR3nt: TGTGCCAGCAGTTTATCCGGCCTCTACGAGCAGTACTTC; CDR3aa: CASSLSGLYEQYF
d_gene: TRBD2; v_gene: TRBV6-1; j_gene: TRBJ2-5; abundance: few; CDR3nt: TGTGCCAGCAGTCGGGGGGGCACAGGGACCCAGTACTTC; CDR3aa: CASSRGGTGTQYF
d_gene: .; v_gene: TRBV7-3; j_gene: TRBJ2-1; abundance: .; CDR3nt: TGTGCCAGCAACTCCGACGGTGAGCAGTTCTTC; CDR3aa: CASNSDGEQFF
d_gene: .; v_gene: TRBV9; j_gene: TRBJ2-2; abundance: few; CDR3nt: TGTGCCAGCAGCCTAGGGGCTCTCGGGGAGCTGTTTTTT; CDR3aa: CASSLGALGELFF
d_gene: TRBD2; v_gene: TRBV10-3; j_gene: TRBJ2-1; abundance: .; CDR3nt: TGTGCCATCAGTGATGCTTCTAGCGGGAGCGTCAATGAGCAGTTCTTC; CDR3aa: CAISDASSGSVNEQFF
d_gene: .; v_gene: TRBV18; j_gene: TRBJ2-7; abundance: .; CDR3nt: TGTGCCAGCTCACCCGTTACCTACGAGCAGTACTTC; CDR3aa: CASSPVTYEQYF
d_gene: .; v_gene: TRBV20-1; j_gene: TRBJ2-1; abundance: many; CDR3nt: TGCAGTGCTAGAGCTTCAGGAGGGGGAATTCGGTTCTTC; CDR3aa: CSARASGGGIRFF
d_gene: TRBD2; v_gene: TRBV5-1; j_gene: TRBJ2-1; abundance: many; CDR3nt: TGCGCCAGCAGCGTTGCATCGTCTAGCGGGAGTATCCACAATGAGCAGTTCTTC; CDR3aa: CASSVASSSGSIHNEQFF
d_gene: .; v_gene: TRBV24-1; j_gene: TRBJ2-1; abundance: many; CDR3nt: TGTGCCACCAGTGACAGGGTCTGGCAGTTCTTC; CDR3aa: CATSDRVWQFF
d_gene: TRBD2; v_gene: TRBV5-1; j_gene: TRBJ2-1; abundance: .; CDR3nt: TGCGCCAGCAGCACCAGACTAGCGGGAGGCGATGAGCAGTTCTTC; CDR3aa: CASSTRLAGGDEQFF
d_gene: .; v_gene: TRBV5-1; j_gene: TRBJ1-1; abundance: .; CDR3nt: TGCGCCAGCAGCCCTGACGGCCTTTACACTGAAGTTTTCTTT; CDR3aa: CASSPDGLYTEVFF
d_gene: .; v_gene: TRBV6-2/TRBV6-3; j_gene: TRBJ2-2; abundance: .; CDR3nt: TGTGCCAGCAGTTGCGCTGTTCCCGCCAACTCGACGACTAGAGAAAAATACACCGGGGAGCTGTTTTTT; CDR3aa: CASSCAVPANSTTREKYTGELFF
d_gene: .; v_gene: TRBV3-1; j_gene: TRBJ1-5; abundance: few; CDR3nt: TGTGCCAGCAGCCAAGATATGAATCAGCCCCAGCATTTT; CDR3aa: CASSQDMNQPQHF
d_gene: .; v_gene: TRBV2; j_gene: TRBJ1-5; abundance: .; CDR3nt: TGTGCCAGCAGTGCCCATAGCAATCAGCCCCAGCATTTT; CDR3aa: CASSAHSNQPQHF
d_gene: TRBD2; v_gene: TRBV2; j_gene: TRBJ2-5; abundance: few; CDR3nt: TGTGCCAGCCATGATCGGACTAGCGGGGCCCTACCAGCTCAAGAGACCCAGTACTTC; CDR3aa: CASHDRTSGALPAQETQYF
d_gene: .; v_gene: TRBV5-1; j_gene: TRBJ2-7; abundance: once; CDR3nt: TGCGCCAGCAGCTTACAGGGAGAGGGCTACGAGCAGTACTTC; CDR3aa: CASSLQGEGYEQYF
d_gene: TRBD1; v_gene: TRBV5-1; j_gene: TRBJ1-1; abundance: many; CDR3nt: TGCGCCAGCAGCTTCGCGGACAGGGAACTTGAAGCTTTCTTT; CDR3aa: CASSFADRELEAFF
d_gene: .; v_gene: TRBV12-3/TRBV12-4; j_gene: TRBJ2-4; abundance: .; CDR3nt: TGTGCCAGCAGTTTTCGAGGAAACATTCAGTACTTC; CDR3aa: CASSFRGNIQYF
d_gene: .; v_gene: TRBV20-1; j_gene: TRBJ2-1; abundance: .; CDR3nt: TGCAGTGCCCCTCCCGGGGTAGGGTCCTACAATGAGCAGTTCTTC; CDR3aa: CSAPPGVGSYNEQFF
d_gene: TRBD1; v_gene: TRBV6-1; j_gene: TRBJ1-1; abundance: many; CDR3nt: TGTGCCAGCAGTCCCGAGGCTGGACAGGGACAGGTCGTTGTCATGAACACTGAAGCTTTCTTT; CDR3aa: CASSPEAGQGQVVVMNTEAFF
d_gene: .; v_gene: TRBV29-1; j_gene: TRBJ2-3; abundance: .; CDR3nt: TGCAGCGTTGAAGATCCGGGTGGAGATACGCAGTATTTT; CDR3aa: CSVEDPGGDTQYF
d_gene: TRBD2; v_gene: TRBV10-3; j_gene: TRBJ2-5; abundance: .; CDR3nt: TGTGCCATCAGTGATCGGAGACTAGCGGGAGAGGGAGAGACCCAGTACTTC; CDR3aa: CAISDRRLAGEGETQYF
d_gene: .; v_gene: TRBV10-3; j_gene: TRBJ1-4; abundance: many; CDR3nt: TGTGCCATCAGCCAGGGTTCTAATGAAAAACTGTTTTTT; CDR3aa: CAISQGSNEKLFF
d_gene: TRBD2; v_gene: TRBV28; j_gene: TRBJ2-1; abundance: many; CDR3nt: TGTGCCAGCAGTCCCATTCTAGCGGGGGGCCACAATGAGCAGTTCTTC; CDR3aa: CASSPILAGGHNEQFF
d_gene: .; v_gene: TRBV29-1; j_gene: TRBJ1-2; abundance: many; CDR3nt: TGCAGCGTTAAACCGGGACAAGGCCTTGGTGGCTACACCTTC; CDR3aa: CSVKPGQGLGGYTF
d_gene: TRBD1; v_gene: TRBV7-8; j_gene: TRBJ2-6; abundance: once; CDR3nt: TGTGCCAGCAGCTTACCCGGACAGGGAAGCTCTGGGGCCAACGTCCTGACTTTC; CDR3aa: CASSLPGQGSSGANVLTF
d_gene: .; v_gene: TRBV7-2; j_gene: TRBJ2-3; abundance: .; CDR3nt: TGTGCCAGCAGCGGAGGGGGCCCCCTGGATACGCAGTATTTT; CDR3aa: CASSGGGPLDTQYF
d_gene: .; v_gene: TRBV7-9; j_gene: TRBJ2-1; abundance: many; CDR3nt: TGTGCCAGCAGCTTAGAGGAAGGGGTAGAAAATGAGCAGTTCTTC; CDR3aa: CASSLEEGVENEQFF
d_gene: TRBD1; v_gene: TRBV11-2; j_gene: TRBJ2-5; abundance: .; CDR3nt: TGTGCCAGCAGTTCTACAGGGGAAGAGACCCAGTACTTC; CDR3aa: CASSSTGEETQYF
d_gene: .; v_gene: TRBV6-6; j_gene: TRBJ2-7; abundance: many; CDR3nt: TGTGCCAGCAGTTACCTCAGGCAGGGTAACCCCTACGAGCAGTACTTC; CDR3aa: CASSYLRQGNPYEQYF
d_gene: .; v_gene: TRBV4-2; j_gene: TRBJ2-1; abundance: .; CDR3nt: TGTGCCAACAGACTTACGGGCGTCGATGAGCAGTTCTTC; CDR3aa: CANRLTGVDEQFF
d_gene: .; v_gene: TRBV7-8; j_gene: TRBJ1-2; abundance: many; CDR3nt: TGTGCCAGCAGCTTAGTTGGCCCAAGGACGGGCGATGGCTACACCTTC; CDR3aa: CASSLVGPRTGDGYTF
d_gene: .; v_gene: TRBV5-1; j_gene: TRBJ2-3; abundance: once; CDR3nt: TGCGCCAGCAGCTCGAACTCTGCCACAGATACGCAGTATTTT; CDR3aa: CASSSNSATDTQYF
d_gene: TRBD1; v_gene: TRBV5-1; j_gene: TRBJ2-7; abundance: few; CDR3nt: TGCGCCAGCAGCTTGACACAGGGGGAGATCGACGAGCAGTACTTC; CDR3aa: CASSLTQGEIDEQYF
d_gene: .; v_gene: TRBV6-5; j_gene: TRBJ1-5; abundance: .; CDR3nt: TGTGCCAGCAGTTCCGGACCTTTCAATCAGCCCCAGCATTTT; CDR3aa: CASSSGPFNQPQHF